This TCR beta chain emerged from a study of blood T cell repertoires in COVID-19. Turning to the study itself: The analysed material was cDNA or gDNA that came from T cells, B-cell-depleted T cells, or PBMCs.

The CDR3 runs 15 residues. CDR1 is MDHEN, CDR2 SYDVKM, per germline. Trimming shortened V by 1 base and J by 6 bases, and 13 bases separated the two germline ends. TCRdb keeps only in-frame clones here, not all; method: immunoSEQ multiplex PCR. Of approximately 160,000 clones in the sample, just over 85% were seen once. The TCR was taken from a man aged 45-65 years with active or convalescent COVID-19. The chain employs TRBV28 and TRBJ1-5; no definite D call. The sample taken for sequencing was peripheral blood. As DNA, the CDR3 is TGTGCCAGCAGTTTATTCGCGGGCTTCGGTCAGCCCCAGCATTTT. Translation gives CASSLFAGFGQPQHF.